The 21 T cell receptor beta chains listed next were all sequenced from one sample in a study of radiation and T cells in renal cell carcinoma. Repertoires were generated with immunoSEQ multiplex PCR, while TCRdb's copy carries only in-frame clones and drops some. The sample shows 80,000 or so clones, 89% of them seen only once. Time point defined: blood 4 weeks post-SBRT, at nephrectomy. Specified treatment: 15 Gy SBRT to primary tumor, nephrectomy 4 weeks later. Material: blood, obtained from a patient whose treatment included radiotherapy and nephrectomy. All receptors come from a woman in her seventies with renal cell carcinoma.

The J gene is TRBJ2-5, the V gene TRBV7-9, with 7 nucleotides matching TRBD2. CDR1 is SEHNR and CDR2 is FQNEAQ in the germline V gene (reference sequence). CDR3 size: 14 residues. J was trimmed by 5 bases and V by 5 bases; bases with no gene match: 8. CDR3 loop: CASSPLMRGETQYF. The DNA for the CDR3 is TGTGCCAGCAGCCCCCTTATGCGGGGGGAGACCCAGTACTTC.

The CDR3 loop reads CASSWTSGVPLEQYF. DNA for the CDR3: TGCGCCAGCAGCTGGACTAGCGGGGTGCCCCTCGAGCAGTACTTC. The chain links TRBV5-1 to TRBJ2-7; 12 nucleotides align to TRBD2. The CDR3 is 15 residues long. Germline CDR1 is SGHRS and CDR2 is YFSETQ. The ends lost 3 bases at V and 6 bases at J; junction bases unmatched: 7.

The V and J genes are TRBV29-1 and TRBJ2-3; TRBD1 aligns across 7 bases. The CDR3 length is 14 residues. The germline gives CDR1 SQVTM, CDR2 ANQGSEA. V lost 6 bases and J lost 3; bases outside the gene matches: 9. CDR3 sequence (DNA): TGCAGCGTCAGGGACAGCCGGGGTACAGATACGCAGTATTTT. Amino acids: CSVRDSRGTDTQYF.

V gene TRBV28 combines with J gene TRBJ1-5; D not certain. Trimming stripped 2 bases from V and 6 bases from J, with 11 bases between. Germline V gene data show CDR1 as MDHEN and CDR2 as SYDVKM. The CDR3 consists of 14 residues. The CDR3 is CASSLRERSQPQHF. The CDR3 region has the DNA TGTGCCAGCAGTTTAAGAGAGCGGAGTCAGCCCCAGCATTTT. Complete variable domain (other parts from reference TRBV28 and TRBJ1-5): DVKVTQSSRYLVKRTGEKVFLECVQDMDHENMFWYRQDPGLGLRLIYFSYDVKMKEKGDIPEGYSVSREKKERFSLILESASTNQTSMYLCASSLRERSQPQHFGDGTRLSIL.

The V call is TRBV6-5, the J call TRBJ2-3; 7 nucleotides match TRBD2. CDR3 length: 15 residues. Germline CDR1 is MNHEY and CDR2 is SVGAGI. V shed 5 bases and J 0 bases; nucleotides not matched to a gene: 5. CDR3 sequence reads: CASSPWGGSTDTQYF. The CDR3, as DNA: TGTGCCAGCAGTCCTTGGGGGGGGAGCACAGATACGCAGTATTTT.

The J gene is TRBJ2-4, the V gene TRBV7-2, with 8 bases aligning to TRBD1. Trimming cost V 2 bases and J 0 bases; bases outside gene matches: 6. Germline V lookup: CDR1 SGHTA, CDR2 FQGNSA. The CDR3 runs to 17 residues. As DNA, the CDR3 is TGTGCCAGCAGCTTATATGGACAGGGACCAGCCAAAAACATTCAGTACTTC. It encodes CASSLYGQGPAKNIQYF. Full variable domain (missing parts from reference TRBV7-2 and TRBJ2-4): GAGVSQSPSNKVTEKGKDVELRCDPISGHTALYWYRQSLGQGLEFLIYFQGNSAPDKSGLPSDRFSAERTGGSVSTLTIQRTQQEDSAVYLCASSLYGQGPAKNIQYFGAGTRLSVL.

V gene TRBV6-5 combines with J gene TRBJ2-7, with D possibly being TRBD1 or TRBD2 (5 bases each). V lost 6 bases and J 3 bases, leaving 18 bases between the germline ends. Germline-derived CDR1 and CDR2 are MNHEY and SVGAGI. This CDR3 has 15 amino acids. The CDR3 DNA reads as TGTGCCAGCAGCCGTGGGGACGGATCTATCTACGAGCAGTACTTC. Its translation: CASSRGDGSIYEQYF.

The genes are TRBV5-1 and TRBJ2-2, with D uncertain. The CDR3 contains 14 residues. Germline CDR1 is SGHRS and CDR2 is YFSETQ. Trimming left V 1 base short and J 0 bases short, with 4 bases between. As DNA, the CDR3 is TGCGCCAGCAGCTTGACGTCGAACACCGGGGAGCTGTTTTTT. This gives the protein CASSLTSNTGELFF. Looking up the rest from reference TRBV5-1 and TRBJ2-2 gives the full variable domain: KAGVTQTPRYLIKTRGQQVTLSCSPISGHRSVSWYQQTPGQGLQFLFEYFSETQRNKGNFPGRFSGRQFSNSRSEMNVSTLELGDSALYLCASSLTSNTGELFFGEGSRLTVL.

This sequence joins TRBV5-1 and TRBJ2-7; perhaps TRBD2 as D (6 bases). The CDR3 has 16 amino acids. In germline, CDR1 is SGHRS, CDR2 YFSETQ. Trimming took off 4 bases at V and 0 bases at J, with 17 bases between the two ends. The CDR3 DNA sequence: TGCGCCAGCAGCAAATACTTGGACGGGGGCTCCTACGAGCAGTACTTC. This translates into CASSKYLDGGSYEQYF.

The CDR3 DNA follows: TGTGCCAGCAGCTCGACTAGCGGGGGCCTTTACAATGAGCAGTTCTTC. Amino acid sequence: CASSSTSGGLYNEQFF. The chain carries TRBV9 and TRBJ2-1; 12 bases align to TRBD2. CDR3 length: 16 amino acids. V lost 4 bases, J lost 4 bases, and 6 bases stayed unmatched. Germline values: CDR1 SGDLS, CDR2 YYNGEE.

This chain uses TRBV27 with TRBJ2-1; possibly TRBD1 or TRBD2 for D (5 bases each). This CDR3 is 17 amino acids long. Trimming took 6 bases from V and 0 from J, leaving 18 bases between them. Germline CDR1 is MNHEY and CDR2 is SMNVEV (reference sequence). The CDR3 region is CASRDPGAPSSYNEQFF. The CDR3 region has the DNA TGTGCCAGCAGAGACCCCGGGGCCCCGAGCTCCTACAATGAGCAGTTCTTC.

The CDR3 bases are TGTGCCAGCAGTGGGCAGGAGACCCAGTACTTC. This codes for CASSGQETQYF. The V gene is TRBV2, the J gene TRBJ2-5, with D hard to call. This CDR3 has 11 residues. The V gene lost 4 bases and the J gene lost 5 bases, with 5 bases spanning the gap. CDR1 is SNHLY, CDR2 FYNNEI, per germline. The full variable domain, with the rest looked up from reference TRBV2 and TRBJ2-5, is EPEVTQTPSHQVTQMGQEVILRCVPISNHLYFYWYRQILGQKVEFLVSFYNNEISEKSEIFDDQFSVERPDGSNFTLKIRSTKLEDSAMYFCASSGQETQYFGPGTRLLVL.

J is TRBJ1-2 and V is TRBV2; D is perhaps TRBD1 (5 bases). Looked up from germline, CDR1 is SNHLY and CDR2 is FYNNEI. This CDR3 is built from 13 residues. Trimming shortened V by 2 bases and J by 8 bases, and 12 bases separated the two germline ends. In nucleotides, the CDR3 is TGTGCCAGCAGTGAAATAAGGGGTCGGGGCTACACCTTC. The encoded protein is CASSEIRGRGYTF.

The chain combines TRBV5-1 with TRBJ1-1; D call uncertain. Germline V gene lookup returns CDR1 SGHRS and CDR2 YFSETQ. Trimming took 4 bases from V and 0 from J, leaving 10 bases between them. There are 14 residues in the CDR3. In DNA form, the CDR3 reads TGCGCCAGCAGCCAATCGTTTTTGAACACTGAAGCTTTCTTT. It encodes CASSQSFLNTEAFF.

The CDR3 nucleotides are TGTGCCAGCAGCCCCCAGGACAGGGGAAGGTTCTACGGGGAGCTGTTTTTT. Protein: CASSPQDRGRFYGELFF. The V call is TRBV7-2, the J call TRBJ2-2; TRBD1 agrees at 9 bases. Trimming took 5 bases from V and 7 from J; bases not matched to a gene: 14. Germline assignment: CDR1 SGHTA and CDR2 FQGNSA. The CDR3 sequence is 17 residues long.

This sequence joins TRBV25-1 and TRBJ1-6; TRBD1 might be the D (5 bases). The germline gives CDR1 MGHDK, CDR2 SYGVNS. The ends were cut back, 2 bases at V and 7 bases at J, with 12 bases in the middle. The CDR3 extends over 15 amino acids. In nucleotides, the CDR3 is TGTGCCAGCAGTGAACAGGGACCGACAAATTCACCCCTCCACTTT. This encodes CASSEQGPTNSPLHF.

The chain combines TRBV4-3 with TRBJ1-3; 7 bases line up with TRBD1. Unmatched junction bases numbered 4, after V lost 0 bases and J lost 5 bases. Looked up from germline, CDR1 is LGHNA and CDR2 is YSLEER. This CDR3 spans 15 amino acids. CDR3 nucleotides: TGCGCCAGCAGCCAAGATCAGGGGGACAGAAACACCATATATTTT. Translating gives CASSQDQGDRNTIYF.

The J gene is TRBJ1-4, the V gene TRBV25-1, with TRBD1 matching 8 bases. The CDR3 runs 18 residues. From germline, CDR1 is MGHDK and CDR2 SYGVNS. Trimming at V came to 0 bases and at J to 3 bases, leaving 9 bases not matched to a gene. CDR3 coding DNA: TGTGCCAGCAGTGAATATCCCCCCCAGGGGGCCGCTAATGAAAAACTGTTTTTT. As protein: CASSEYPPQGAANEKLFF.

The chain carries TRBV2 and TRBJ2-1, with D tentatively TRBD2 (5 bases). The CDR3 is 15 amino acids. Germline V CDR1 and CDR2: SNHLY, FYNNEI. V lost 4 bases, J lost 9 bases, and 19 bases lay in between. As DNA, the CDR3 is TGTGCCAGCAGTGTCGCGGTAGGGAGCGGCGGTGAGCAGTTCTTC. Translation: CASSVAVGSGGEQFF.

This clone was picked up one time. The chain uses TRBV2 and TRBJ1-2; 7 positions match TRBD1. The CDR3 contains 15 residues. From germline, CDR1 is SNHLY and CDR2 FYNNEI. V was clipped by 5 bases and J by 4 bases; unmatched bases: 10. CDR3 amino acids: CASSQLQGVGYGYTF. CDR3 coding DNA: TGTGCCAGCAGTCAACTGCAGGGGGTCGGCTATGGCTACACCTTC.

This clone was picked up one time. The chain couples TRBV27 to TRBJ2-3, with a weak D call TRBD1 (5 bases). Germline CDR1 is MNHEY and CDR2 is SMNVEV (reference sequence). The CDR3 has 18 amino acids. Trimming took 2 bases from V and 0 from J, leaving 18 bases between them. The CDR3, as DNA: TGTGCCAGCAGTTTAGGGAAGGACAACGTCCATAGCACAGATACGCAGTATTTT. This codes for CASSLGKDNVHSTDTQYF.